What follows is one T cell receptor (beta chain) and its context. Its antigen is still unknown. This CDR3 has 12 residues. The germline gives CDR1 SGHDT, CDR2 YYEEEE. The V end was cut by 1 base, the J end by 5 bases, with 6 bases between. The sample originates from a study of OX40 agonist ivuxolimab in advanced cancers. About the research overall: Head and neck, renal cell, melanoma or hepatocellular carcinoma were the cancers that dose-escalation patients had. From 23 to 79 years was the age range, with a mean of approximately 58 years, and around 80% were male. Two cutaneous melanoma patients and one hepatocellular carcinoma patient, three in all, had partial responses.

Study-wide points: Determination of antigen specificity was not performed for the expanded peripheral T cells.

The data were produced by immunoSEQ multiplex PCR, yet TCRdb's version contains in-frame clones alone and is incomplete. Of around 62,000 clones listed, around 87% were seen once; the top ten hold over 0.35%. Sequences were derived from CD4+ or CD8+ T cells sorted from blood, sampled in a trial of the OX40 agonist ivuxolimab. The source of this sequence is an adult with an advanced solid tumor such as melanoma, head and neck, liver or kidney cancer. The rearrangement joins TRBV5-6 to TRBJ1-1; D unclear. CDR3 nucleotide sequence: TGTGCCAGCAGCTTGTGGGAAACTGAAGCTTTCTTT. This translates into CASSLWETEAFF.